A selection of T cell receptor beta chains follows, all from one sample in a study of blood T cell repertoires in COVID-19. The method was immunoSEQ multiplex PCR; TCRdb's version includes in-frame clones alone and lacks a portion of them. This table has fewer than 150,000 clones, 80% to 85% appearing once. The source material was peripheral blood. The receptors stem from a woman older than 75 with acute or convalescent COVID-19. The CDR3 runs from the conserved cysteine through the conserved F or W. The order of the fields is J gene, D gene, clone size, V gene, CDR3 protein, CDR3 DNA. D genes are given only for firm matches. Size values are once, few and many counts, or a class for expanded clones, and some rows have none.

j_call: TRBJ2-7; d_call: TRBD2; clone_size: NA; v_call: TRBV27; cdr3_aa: CASSSRAGLQEQYF; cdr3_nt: TGTGCCAGCAGTTCAAGAGCGGGACTTCAAGAGCAGTACTTC
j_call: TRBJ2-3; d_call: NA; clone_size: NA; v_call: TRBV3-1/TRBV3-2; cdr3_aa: CASSQDRAQGDTQYF; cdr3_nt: TGTGCCAGCAGCCAAGATAGGGCCCAGGGGGATACGCAGTATTTT
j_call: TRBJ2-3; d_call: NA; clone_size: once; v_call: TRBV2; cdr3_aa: CASSEESTDTQYF; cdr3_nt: TGTGCCAGCTCGGAGGAGAGCACAGATACGCAGTATTTT
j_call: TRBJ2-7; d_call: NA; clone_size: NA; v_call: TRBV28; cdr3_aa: CASIRGSTEQYF; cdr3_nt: TGTGCCAGCATTCGGGGGAGCACGGAGCAGTACTTC
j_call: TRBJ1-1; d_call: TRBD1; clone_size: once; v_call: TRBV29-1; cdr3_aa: CSVDRTGDTEAFF; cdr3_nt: TGCAGCGTTGATAGGACAGGGGACACTGAAGCTTTCTTT
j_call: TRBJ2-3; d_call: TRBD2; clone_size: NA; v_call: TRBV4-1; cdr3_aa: CASSKRTSGRVSTDTQYF; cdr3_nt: TGCGCCAGCAGCAAGCGGACTAGCGGGAGGGTGAGCACAGATACGCAGTATTTT
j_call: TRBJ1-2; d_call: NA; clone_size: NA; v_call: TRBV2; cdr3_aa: CASGPAGSYYGYTF; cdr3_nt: TGTGCCAGCGGTCCCGCGGGTTCTTACTATGGCTACACCTTC
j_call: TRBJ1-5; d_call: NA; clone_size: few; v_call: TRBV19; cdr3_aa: CASSAYGQPQHF; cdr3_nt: TGTGCCAGTAGTGCGTACGGTCAGCCCCAGCATTTT
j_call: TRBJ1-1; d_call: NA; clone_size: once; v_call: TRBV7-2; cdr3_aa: CASSWTDFTEAFF; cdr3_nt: TGTGCCAGCAGTTGGACAGACTTCACTGAAGCTTTCTTT
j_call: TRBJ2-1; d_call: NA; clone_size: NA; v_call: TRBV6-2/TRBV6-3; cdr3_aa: CASSYFSEQFF; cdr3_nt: TGTGCCAGCAGTTACTTCAGTGAGCAGTTCTTC
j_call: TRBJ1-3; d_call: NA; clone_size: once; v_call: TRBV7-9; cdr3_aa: CASSRLPSDSGGF; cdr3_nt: TGTGCCAGCAGCCGATTGCCTAGCGATTCGGGGGGTTTT